This T cell receptor (beta chain) was obtained from a study of blood T cell repertoires in COVID-19. TCRdb keeps only in-frame clones here, not all; method: immunoSEQ multiplex PCR. The sample lists almost 200,000 clones, 70% to 90% occurring once. The germline V and J ends were trimmed by 4 bases and 5 bases, with 8 bases remaining between them. The CDR3 is made up of 12 amino acids. The V gene's germline CDR1 is SEHNR and CDR2 FQNEAQ (reference sequence). The sequencing sample was made of peripheral blood. The chain has TRBV7-9 and TRBJ1-2, with D tentatively TRBD1 (5 bases). The receptor's source is a man in his fifties or sixties with COVID-19, enrolled during active disease. This CDR3 is CASSSGIYGYTF. CDR3 DNA: TGTGCCAGCAGCTCAGGGATTTATGGCTACACCTTC.